These 29 T cell receptor beta chains were sequenced from one sample in a study of T-cell reconstitution after alpha-beta-depleted transplantation in children. Unique molecular identifiers featured in how the TCRbeta library was prepared. MiXCR, run by TCRdb on the PCR reads, gives a single entry per CDR3 protein. The data hold around 300,000 distinct CDR3 sequences, with under 14% observed a single time. Here the sequenced sample was peripheral blood, taken 180 days after TCRalphabeta/CD19-depleted stem cell transplant. The receptors derive from a male patient under 10 years old who had a stem cell transplant for chronic granulomatous disease, so the T cells may come from the graft donor.

To note about this clonotype: A read error is possible here, since a much larger clone lies one base away. V is TRBV20-1 and J is TRBJ1-2, with D possibly matching TRBD1 (5 bases). Looked up from germline, CDR1 is DFQATT and CDR2 is SNEGSKA (reference sequence). The CDR3 consists of 11 residues. The CDR3 loop is CSALGGYGYPF. The CDR3 DNA follows: TGCAGTGCTCTGGGGGGATATGGCTACCCCTTC.

The genes are TRBV12-3 or TRBV12-4 and TRBJ1-5; 7 nucleotides match TRBD1. Trimming cost V 6 bases and J 5 bases; bases outside gene matches: 7. This CDR3 spans 14 amino acids. For the CDR3, the DNA is TGTGCCAGCAGGCTGGACAGGTTCGATCAGCCCCAGCATTTT. Translating it yields CASRLDRFDQPQHF.

There are many counts of this clonotype. V gene TRBV12-3 or TRBV12-4 combines with J gene TRBJ1-5, with a weak D call TRBD1 (6 bases). V was cut by 3 bases and J by 7 bases, with 13 bases left in between. The CDR3 is 14 residues long. The CDR3 sequence: CASSFFHRDQPQHF. CDR3 in DNA: TGTGCCAGCAGTTTCTTTCACAGGGACCAGCCCCAGCATTTT.

The V and J genes are TRBV20-1 and TRBJ2-7, with TRBD2 matching 9 bases. The V gene's germline CDR1 is DFQATT and CDR2 SNEGSKA (reference sequence). The CDR3 consists of 19 residues. Germline trimming cut 0 bases from V and 0 bases from J; bases unmatched to any gene: 15. The CDR3 DNA is TGCAGTGCTAGAGACCTCCGGGGGAGCGGGGGGATCAGCTCCTACGAGCAGTACTTC. Translation: CSARDLRGSGGISSYEQYF.

Turning to this clonotype: This may be a read error, as it is one base from a much larger clone. The chain uses TRBV7-6 and TRBJ2-5; D uncertain. With 7 bases removed from V and 4 bases from J, the gap between germline ends came to 10 bases. The CDR3 runs 12 residues. Germline CDR1 is SGHVS and CDR2 is FNYEAQ. CDR3 region: CASNQTVETQYF. The CDR3 nucleotides are TGTGCCAGCAACCAAACCGTAGAGACCCAGTACTTC.

The table lists this clonotype with many counts. The rearrangement uses TRBV5-1 and TRBJ1-4; unclear D gene. CDR3 length equals 13 residues. Looked up from germline, CDR1 is SGHRS and CDR2 is YFSETQ. V was clipped by 2 bases and J by 7 bases, with 9 bases between them. CDR3 in amino acids: CASSFWVGEKLFF. The CDR3 DNA follows: TGCGCCAGCAGCTTTTGGGTGGGTGAAAAACTGTTTTTT.

This clonotype has a count of ten or more. The V call is TRBV12-3 or TRBV12-4, the J call TRBJ1-2; D is unresolved. Trimming stripped 7 bases from V and 1 base from J, with 7 bases between. The CDR3 runs 12 residues. The CDR3 bases are TGTGCCAGCAACACAGATAACTATGGCTACACCTTC. Its protein is CASNTDNYGYTF.

This clonotype was observed many times. The genes are TRBV7-6 and TRBJ2-3, with a possible D match to TRBD1 (5 bases). This CDR3 has 17 residues. Trimming left V 0 bases short and J 4 bases short, with 17 bases between. Germline V lookup: CDR1 SGHVS, CDR2 FNYEAQ. CDR3 residues: CASSLAFDNRFADTQYF. CDR3 coding DNA: TGTGCCAGCAGCTTAGCGTTCGACAACAGGTTCGCAGATACGCAGTATTTT.

The chain links TRBV28 to TRBJ2-5; tentatively, D is TRBD1 (5 bases). Per the germline V gene, CDR1 is MDHEN and CDR2 is SYDVKM. Trimming removed 5 bases at V and 1 base at J, with 11 bases between. The CDR3 totals 14 residues. CDR3: CASSHSGFQETQYF. The CDR3 DNA follows: TGTGCCAGCAGTCACTCAGGGTTCCAAGAGACCCAGTACTTC.

This clonotype was counted ten times or more. In DNA, the CDR3 is TGTGCCAGCAGCTTATGGGGGCGGGAGGTTTACTACAATGAGCAGTTCTTC. This encodes CASSLWGREVYYNEQFF. The chain recombines TRBV7-8 with TRBJ2-1; 8 bases fit TRBD2. Trimming cost V 2 bases and J 3 bases; bases outside gene matches: 9. Germline CDR1 reads SGHVS; CDR2 reads FQNEAQ. This CDR3 has 17 amino acids.

This clonotype was counted ten times or more. The chain uses TRBV7-8 and TRBJ2-1; perhaps D is TRBD1 or TRBD2 (7 bases each). The CDR3 runs 15 residues. Germline CDR1 reads SGHVS; CDR2 reads FQNEAQ. V was clipped by 6 bases and J by 6 bases, with 18 bases between them. CDR3 sequence: CASSRQGGAGNEQFF. CDR3 DNA: TGTGCCAGCAGTCGGCAGGGGGGGGCTGGCAATGAGCAGTTCTTC.

This clonotype has ten or more counts. This rearrangement joins TRBV29-1 to TRBJ2-2, with D hard to call. The CDR3 is made up of 12 amino acids. V shed 6 bases and J shed 5 bases, with 10 bases lying between them. The V gene's germline CDR1 is SQVTM and CDR2 ANQGSEA. CDR3 sequence: CSVLTGTGELFF. CDR3 nucleotide sequence: TGCAGCGTCCTAACTGGTACCGGGGAGCTGTTTTTT.

This clonotype was observed many times. V and J are TRBV29-1 and TRBJ2-7, with 10 bases identical to TRBD1. The junction had 8 bases not matched to a gene; V was cut back by 7 bases and J by 2 bases. CDR1 is SQVTM and CDR2 is ANQGSEA in the germline V gene. CDR3 length: 14 amino acids. CDR3 region: CSGARGQGTYEQYF. For the CDR3, the DNA is TGCAGCGGCGCTCGGGGACAGGGGACCTACGAGCAGTACTTC.

This clonotype was counted once. A junction boundary mismatches the germline segment, possibly from a read error. J is TRBJ2-3 and V is TRBV20-1, with D perhaps matching TRBD2 (6 bases). The CDR3 length is 16 residues. The germline CDR1 and CDR2 sequences are DFQATT and SNEGSKA (reference sequence). For the CDR3, the DNA is TGCAGTGCTAGAGTGATCGGATTAGCGGTCACAGATAGGCAGTATTTT. This translates into CSARVIGLAVTDRQYF.

This clonotype was counted only a few times. J is TRBJ2-1 and V is TRBV7-8; weak D call: TRBD1 (5 bases). V was pared by 1 base and J by 7 bases, with 14 bases between. The germline V gene has CDR1 SGHVS and CDR2 FQNEAQ. This CDR3 contains 15 residues. CDR3 loop: CASSLVETVGNEQFF. The CDR3 DNA follows: TGTGCCAGCAGCTTAGTAGAGACAGTGGGGAATGAGCAGTTCTTC.

This clonotype was counted at least ten times. This chain uses TRBV5-1 with TRBJ2-3; D gene unclear. The CDR3 consists of 14 residues. Germline values: CDR1 SGHRS, CDR2 YFSETQ. Trimming cost V 0 bases and J 0 bases, with 5 bases left between them. The CDR3: CASSLESSTDTQYF. The CDR3 DNA sequence: TGCGCCAGCAGCTTGGAAAGTAGCACAGATACGCAGTATTTT. The full variable domain, rest sourced from reference TRBV5-1 and TRBJ2-3, is KAGVTQTPRYLIKTRGQQVTLSCSPISGHRSVSWYQQTPGQGLQFLFEYFSETQRNKGNFPGRFSGRQFSNSRSEMNVSTLELGDSALYLCASSLESSTDTQYFGPGTRLTVL.

The chain uses TRBV6-5 and TRBJ2-7; no clear D. Germline CDR1 is MNHEY and CDR2 is SVGAGI. Trimming took off 7 bases at V and 2 bases at J, with 9 bases between the two ends. The CDR3 totals 12 residues. The CDR3 is CASTDKAYEQYF. Written as DNA, the CDR3 is TGTGCCAGCACAGACAAAGCCTACGAGCAGTACTTC.

A note on this clonotype: A much larger clone differs from this one at a single base, so this may be a read error. The gene calls are TRBV20-1 and TRBJ2-6, with 10 bases fitting TRBD2. The CDR3 consists of 17 residues. Germline CDR1 and CDR2: DFQATT and SNEGSKA (reference sequence). The CDR3 protein is CCATTGTSATGANVLTF. The DNA for the CDR3 is TGCTGTGCTACAACCGGGACTAGCGCCACCGGGGCCAACGTCCTGACTTTC.

To note about this clonotype: A read error is possible here, since a much larger clone lies one base away. J is TRBJ2-1 and V is TRBV20-1, with TRBD2 matching 9 bases. V lost 3 bases to trimming and J lost 8 bases; unmatched junction nucleotides: 14. The germline V gene has CDR1 DFQATT and CDR2 SNEGSKA (reference sequence). The CDR3 covers 16 residues. This chain's CDR3 is CSASDGRLAGIYEQFF. DNA for the CDR3: TGCAGTGCTAGCGATGGTCGGCTAGCGGGAATATATGAGCAGTTCTTC.

This clonotype was recorded many times. The V gene is TRBV12-3 or TRBV12-4, the J gene TRBJ2-3; a weak D match, TRBD1 (5 bases). This CDR3 spans 11 amino acids. With 7 bases removed from V and 5 bases from J, the gap between germline ends came to 7 bases. The DNA of the CDR3 is TGTGCCAGCACCGACAGAGATACGCAGTATTTT. Translated: CASTDRDTQYF.

This clonotype was seen ten or more times. The genes are TRBV28 and TRBJ2-3, with D hard to call. V was cut by 3 bases and J by 6 bases, with 16 bases left in between. Germline V gene data show CDR1 as MDHEN and CDR2 as SYDVKM. The CDR3 totals 15 residues. The CDR3 DNA reads as TGTGCCAGCAGTTTCGAGATGTTTAAGGAGGATACGCAGTATTTT. Its protein product is CASSFEMFKEDTQYF.

This clonotype was observed at least ten times. The chain combines TRBV10-3 with TRBJ2-5; the D call may be TRBD1 or TRBD2 (5 bases each). CDR3 length: 15 residues. Looked up from germline, CDR1 is ENHRY and CDR2 is SYGVKD. V was clipped by 2 bases and J by 2 bases, with 12 bases between them. Here the CDR3 DNA reads TGTGCCATCAGTGAGGGGGACGGTTTTCAAGAGACCCAGTACTTC. Its translation is CAISEGDGFQETQYF.

This clonotype was seen at least ten times. The J gene is TRBJ2-1, the V gene TRBV29-1; 9 bases fit TRBD1. With 0 bases clipped from V and 6 bases from J, the junction kept 9 bases outside the gene matches. The length of the CDR3 is 16 residues. CDR1 is SQVTM, CDR2 ANQGSEA, per germline. In nucleotides, the CDR3 is TGCAGCGTTGAAGACAGGGGGACAGGGTTTGCCAATGAGCAGTTCTTC. It specifies CSVEDRGTGFANEQFF.

The sample holds many counts of this clonotype. The rearrangement uses TRBV28 and TRBJ1-1, with D unclear. The V end was cut by 6 bases, the J end by 3 bases, with 8 bases between. The CDR3 consists of 12 residues. From germline, CDR1 is MDHEN and CDR2 SYDVKM. The CDR3 sequence is CASSALYTEAFF. As DNA, the CDR3 is TGTGCCAGCAGCGCGCTCTACACTGAAGCTTTCTTT. The full variable domain, in which reference TRBV28 and TRBJ1-1 provide the parts outside the CDR3, is DVKVTQSSRYLVKRTGEKVFLECVQDMDHENMFWYRQDPGLGLRLIYFSYDVKMKEKGDIPEGYSVSREKKERFSLILESASTNQTSMYLCASSALYTEAFFGQGTRLTVV.

This clonotype was recorded many times. The chain recombines TRBV4-3 with TRBJ2-7; D is undetermined. The germline V gene encodes CDR1 LGHNA and CDR2 YSLEER. The CDR3 has 14 amino acids. The ends were cut back, 4 bases at V and 7 bases at J, with 17 bases in the middle. This CDR3 reads CASSLGPLVPEQYF. CDR3 sequence (DNA): TGCGCCAGCAGCCTCGGCCCACTCGTACCGGAGCAGTACTTC.

This clonotype was detected many times. J is TRBJ1-3 and V is TRBV9; a weak D match, TRBD1 (5 bases). Per germline, CDR1 SGDLS and CDR2 YYNGEE. Trimming took 4 bases from V and 0 from J, leaving 17 bases between them. The CDR3 runs 17 residues. The CDR3 protein is CASSTSPGPTSGNTIYF. CDR3 DNA: TGTGCCAGCAGCACTTCACCGGGACCTACCTCTGGAAACACCATATATTTT.

The sample holds many counts of this clonotype. The CDR3: CASSPRSGGSYEQYF. The CDR3, as DNA: TGTGCCAGCAGCCCCCGGTCCGGGGGCTCGTACGAGCAGTACTTC. This chain joins TRBV9 and TRBJ2-7, with D perhaps TRBD1 or TRBD2 (6 bases each). Trimming took off 4 bases at V and 4 bases at J, with 18 bases between the two ends. CDR3 size: 15 residues. The germline V gene has CDR1 SGDLS and CDR2 YYNGEE. The complete variable domain, with remaining parts taken from reference TRBV9 and TRBJ2-7, reads DSGVTQTPKHLITATGQRVTLRCSPRSGDLSVYWYQQSLDQGLQFLIQYYNGEERAKGNILERFSAQQFPDLHSELNLSSLELGDSALYFCASSPRSGGSYEQYFGPGTRLTVT.

In its sample, this clonotype was seen many times. The rearrangement uses TRBV20-1 and TRBJ2-5; the D gene is possibly TRBD2 (5 bases). Germline CDR1 DFQATT, CDR2 SNEGSKA (reference sequence). Trimming removed 1 base from V and 5 bases from J, with 20 bases in between. The CDR3 is 16 residues long. The CDR3, as DNA: TGCAGTGCTAGAGCACTAGTCCTCCCCAAGACCGAGACCCAGTACTTC. It encodes CSARALVLPKTETQYF.

This clonotype was counted many times. The chain employs TRBV10-3 and TRBJ2-1, with 9 bases lining up with TRBD1. The CDR3 contains 16 residues. The trim removed 2 bases at V and 7 bases at J, leaving 9 bases unmatched. CDR1 is ENHRY, CDR2 SYGVKD, per germline. The CDR3 nucleotides are TGTGCCATCAGTGAGACCCAAGGGACAGGGTGGAATGAGCAGTTCTTC. This translates into CAISETQGTGWNEQFF.